This TCR beta chain was captured by sequencing in a study of graft-versus-host responses after intestinal transplantation. Overall study context: Transplants were multivisceral, liver-intestinal, or isolated intestinal. Points from the study as a whole: Some GvH clones appeared in ileal mucosa or blood before recipient bone marrow.

The sample holds a few counts of this clone. Its target is unknown. Profiling relied on immunoSEQ multiplex PCR, and the TCRdb table lists in-frame clones only, not all of them. The sample comprises tens of thousands of clones, 92% of which are singletons, and approximately 6.9% rests with the top ten. The clonotype was recovered from a human patient who received an intestinal transplant, so some T cells may come from the graft donor. The input for sequencing was bone marrow, taken 700 to 750 days after intestinal transplantation.

In DNA, the CDR3 is TGTGCCAGTGAGGGGGAAGGGTCCGAGGAAAAACTGTTTTTT. Protein: CASEGEGSEEKLFF. The chain couples TRBV2 to TRBJ1-4; tentatively, D is TRBD1 (6 bases). This CDR3 has 14 amino acids. Germline V gives CDR1 SNHLY, CDR2 FYNNEI. The V end was cut by 9 bases, the J end by 8 bases, with 19 bases between.